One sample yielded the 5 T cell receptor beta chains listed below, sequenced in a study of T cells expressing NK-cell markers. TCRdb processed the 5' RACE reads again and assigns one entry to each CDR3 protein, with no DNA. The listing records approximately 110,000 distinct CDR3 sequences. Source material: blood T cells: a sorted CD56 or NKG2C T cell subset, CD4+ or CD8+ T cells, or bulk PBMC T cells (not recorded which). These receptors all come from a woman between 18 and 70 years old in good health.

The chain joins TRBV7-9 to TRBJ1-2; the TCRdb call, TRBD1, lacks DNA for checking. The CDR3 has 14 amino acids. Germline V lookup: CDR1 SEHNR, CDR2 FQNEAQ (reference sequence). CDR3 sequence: CASSSGKGRYGYTF.

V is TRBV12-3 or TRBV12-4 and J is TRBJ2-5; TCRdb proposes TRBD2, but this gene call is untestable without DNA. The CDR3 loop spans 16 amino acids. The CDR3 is CASSPRTSGFQETQYF.

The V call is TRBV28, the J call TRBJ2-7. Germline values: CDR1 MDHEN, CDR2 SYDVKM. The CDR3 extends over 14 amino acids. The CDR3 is CASSDSGAPIEQYF.

CDR3 region: CAIRTSGMRNTDTQYF. This sequence joins TRBV10-3 and TRBJ2-3; the D call of TRBD2 rests on TCRdb alone, since no DNA is present to check it. CDR3 length equals 16 residues. Germline-derived CDR1 and CDR2 are ENHRY and SYGVKD.

The CDR3 region is CASSASGSRGYEQYF. V usage is TRBV19 and J usage is TRBJ2-7; TCRdb reports TRBD1, a call that lacks DNA to check it against. The length of the CDR3 is 15 residues. Germline V lookup: CDR1 LNHDA, CDR2 SQIVND (reference sequence).